This T cell receptor beta chain was sequenced for a study of T-cell memory formation after mild COVID-19. The overall study: TCR clusters were mostly confined to one donor each. General study points: A balance of CD4 and CD8 characterized clones contracting day 15 to 85, whereas later expanders leaned CD4+. CM and EM subsets held most contracting CD4+ clones; EMRA held CD8+ ones.

Sample barcodes and UMIs were carried by the TCR alpha and TCR beta cDNA libraries that 5'RACE generated with constant-segment primers. TCRdb reanalysed the 5' RACE reads using MiXCR and keeps one entry per CDR3 protein. There are about 57,000 distinct CDR3 sequences in the sample; roughly an eighth occur only once, and 24% lies in the top ten. This clonotype showed up many times. Its antigen is unidentified. Sequencing used PBMCs or a T cell subset sorted from them (not recorded which). This TCR derives from a man younger than 30 who had mild COVID-19 (a few samples of this study predate the infection). Cell type and time point are not known.

CDR3 nucleotide sequence: TGTGCCAGCAGTAAAGGACAGGGCGCCTACGAGCAGTACGTC. Its translation: CASSKGQGAYEQYV. The chain combines TRBV12-3 or TRBV12-4 with TRBJ2-7; 8 bases align to TRBD1. The ends lost 5 bases at V and 2 bases at J; junction bases unmatched: 5. There are 14 residues in the CDR3.